This TCR beta chain derives from a study of T cell responses to AZD1222 COVID-19 vaccine. Study-wide context: The study pooled second doses at about 4 or about 12 weeks.

V lost 5 bases to trimming and J lost 8 bases, with 16 bases between them. This CDR3 region has 13 residues. The germline V gene has CDR1 SNHLY and CDR2 FYNNEI. Sequenced by immunoSEQ multiplex PCR; TCRdb stores in-frame clones only, minus some. The profile shows around 100,000 clones, about 88% of them singletons. The chain carries TRBV2 and TRBJ2-7; D unresolved. The starting material was peripheral blood, obtained on day 0 of AZD1222 vaccination. This TCR derives from an adult in good health. CDR3 sequence reads: CASSPLGVAKQYF. CDR3 nucleotides: TGTGCCAGCAGTCCTCTCGGAGTAGCTAAGCAGTACTTC.